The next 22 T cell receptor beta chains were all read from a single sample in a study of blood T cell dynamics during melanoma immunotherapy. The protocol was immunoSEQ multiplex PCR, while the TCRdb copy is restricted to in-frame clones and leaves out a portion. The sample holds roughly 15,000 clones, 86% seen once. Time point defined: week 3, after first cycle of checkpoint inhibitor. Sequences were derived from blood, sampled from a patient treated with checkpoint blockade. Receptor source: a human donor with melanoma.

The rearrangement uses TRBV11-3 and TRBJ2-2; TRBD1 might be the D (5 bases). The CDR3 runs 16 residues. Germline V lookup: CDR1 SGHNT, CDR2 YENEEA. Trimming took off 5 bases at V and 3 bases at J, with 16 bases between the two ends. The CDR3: CASSQGAASDTGELFF. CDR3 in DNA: TGTGCCAGCAGCCAGGGTGCAGCCTCGGACACCGGGGAGCTGTTTTTT.

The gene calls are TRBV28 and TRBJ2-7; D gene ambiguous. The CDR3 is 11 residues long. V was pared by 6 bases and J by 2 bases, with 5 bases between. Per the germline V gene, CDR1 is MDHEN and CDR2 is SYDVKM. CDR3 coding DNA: TGTGCCAGCAGACAAGCCTACGAGCAGTACTTC. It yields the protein CASRQAYEQYF.

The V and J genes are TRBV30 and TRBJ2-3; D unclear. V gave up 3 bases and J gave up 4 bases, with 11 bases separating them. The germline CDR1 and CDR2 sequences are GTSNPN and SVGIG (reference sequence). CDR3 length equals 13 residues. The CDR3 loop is CAWSDHPADTQYF. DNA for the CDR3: TGTGCCTGGAGCGACCACCCGGCAGATACGCAGTATTTT. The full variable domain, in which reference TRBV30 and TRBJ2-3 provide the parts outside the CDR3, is SQTIHQWPATLVQPVGSPLSLECTVEGTSNPNLYWYRQAAGRGLQLLFYSVGIGQISSEVPQNLSASRPQDRQFILSSKKLLLSDSGFYLCAWSDHPADTQYFGPGTRLTVL.

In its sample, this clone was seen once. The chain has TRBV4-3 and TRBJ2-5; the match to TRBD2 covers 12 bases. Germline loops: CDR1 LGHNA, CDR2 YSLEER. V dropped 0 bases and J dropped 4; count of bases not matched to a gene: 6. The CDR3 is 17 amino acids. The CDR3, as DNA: TGCGCCAGCAGCCAAGAGTGGCGACTAGCGGGAGCAGAGACCCAGTACTTC. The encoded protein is CASSQEWRLAGAETQYF.

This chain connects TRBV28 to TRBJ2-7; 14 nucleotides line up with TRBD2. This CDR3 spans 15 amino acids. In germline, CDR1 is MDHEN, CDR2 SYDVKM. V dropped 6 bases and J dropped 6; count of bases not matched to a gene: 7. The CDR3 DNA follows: TGTGCCAGCAGCCCGACTAGCGGGAGGGCCAGCGAGCAGTACTTC. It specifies CASSPTSGRASEQYF.

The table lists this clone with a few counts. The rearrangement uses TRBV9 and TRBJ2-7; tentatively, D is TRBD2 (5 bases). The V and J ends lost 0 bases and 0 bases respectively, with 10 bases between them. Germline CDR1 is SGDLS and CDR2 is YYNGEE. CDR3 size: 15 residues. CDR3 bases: TGTGCCAGCAGCGTAGGGGGAGAAAGCTCCTACGAGCAGTACTTC. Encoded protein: CASSVGGESSYEQYF.

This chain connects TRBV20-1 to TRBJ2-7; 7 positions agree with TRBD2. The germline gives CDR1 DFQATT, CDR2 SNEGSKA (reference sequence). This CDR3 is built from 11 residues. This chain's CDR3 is CSVGGSYEQYF. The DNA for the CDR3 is TGCAGCGTTGGCGGGAGTTACGAGCAGTACTTC.

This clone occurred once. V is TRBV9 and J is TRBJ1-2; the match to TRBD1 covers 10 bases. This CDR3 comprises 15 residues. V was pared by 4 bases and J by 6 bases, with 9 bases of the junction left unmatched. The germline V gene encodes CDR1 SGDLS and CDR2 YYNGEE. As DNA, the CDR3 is TGTGCCAGCAGCCTGCGCCTGGACAGGGGGGATGGCTACACCTTC. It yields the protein CASSLRLDRGDGYTF.

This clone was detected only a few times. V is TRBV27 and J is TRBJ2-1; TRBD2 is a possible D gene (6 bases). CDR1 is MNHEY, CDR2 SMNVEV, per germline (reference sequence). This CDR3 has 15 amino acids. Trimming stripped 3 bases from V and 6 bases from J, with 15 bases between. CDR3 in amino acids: CASSLEAGISNEQFF. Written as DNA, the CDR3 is TGTGCCAGCAGTTTGGAGGCGGGGATATCCAATGAGCAGTTCTTC.

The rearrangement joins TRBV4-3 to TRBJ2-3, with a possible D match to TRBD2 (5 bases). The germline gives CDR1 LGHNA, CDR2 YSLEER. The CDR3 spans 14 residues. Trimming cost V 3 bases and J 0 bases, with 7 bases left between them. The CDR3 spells CASSQRASTDTQYF. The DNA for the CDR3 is TGCGCCAGCAGCCAGAGGGCAAGCACAGATACGCAGTATTTT.

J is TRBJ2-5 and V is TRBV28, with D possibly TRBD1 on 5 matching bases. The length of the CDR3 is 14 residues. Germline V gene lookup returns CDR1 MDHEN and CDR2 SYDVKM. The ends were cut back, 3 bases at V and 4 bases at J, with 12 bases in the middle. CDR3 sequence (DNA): TGTGCCAGCAGTTTTAGACAGAGAGGAGAGACCCAGTACTTC. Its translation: CASSFRQRGETQYF.

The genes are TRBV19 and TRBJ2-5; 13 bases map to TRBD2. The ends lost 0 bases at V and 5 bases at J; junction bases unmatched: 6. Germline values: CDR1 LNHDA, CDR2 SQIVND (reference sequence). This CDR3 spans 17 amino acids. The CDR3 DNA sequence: TGTGCCAGTAGTATAGATCGACTAGCGGGAGGTCGGGAGACCCAGTACTTC. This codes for CASSIDRLAGGRETQYF.

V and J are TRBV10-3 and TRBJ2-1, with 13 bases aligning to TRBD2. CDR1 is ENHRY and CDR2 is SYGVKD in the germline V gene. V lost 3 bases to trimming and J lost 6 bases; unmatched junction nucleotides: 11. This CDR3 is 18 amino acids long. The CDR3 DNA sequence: TGTGCCATCAGTGATCTGACTAGCGGGAGGCGAGGGGGCAATGAGCAGTTCTTC. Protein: CAISDLTSGRRGGNEQFF.

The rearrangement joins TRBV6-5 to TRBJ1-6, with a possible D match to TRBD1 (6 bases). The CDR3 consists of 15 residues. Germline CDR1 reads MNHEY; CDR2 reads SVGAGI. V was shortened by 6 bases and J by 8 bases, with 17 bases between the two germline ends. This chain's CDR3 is CASRRGGAGDSPLHF. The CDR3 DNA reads TGTGCCAGCAGGAGAGGGGGGGCCGGAGATTCACCCCTCCACTTT.

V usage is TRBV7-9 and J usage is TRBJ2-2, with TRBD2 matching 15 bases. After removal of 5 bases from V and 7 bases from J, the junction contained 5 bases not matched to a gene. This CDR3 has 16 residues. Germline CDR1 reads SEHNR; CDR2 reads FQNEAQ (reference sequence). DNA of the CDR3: TGTGCCAGCAGCCGGACTAGCGGGAGGGCCGGCGGGGAGCTGTTTTTT. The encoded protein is CASSRTSGRAGGELFF.

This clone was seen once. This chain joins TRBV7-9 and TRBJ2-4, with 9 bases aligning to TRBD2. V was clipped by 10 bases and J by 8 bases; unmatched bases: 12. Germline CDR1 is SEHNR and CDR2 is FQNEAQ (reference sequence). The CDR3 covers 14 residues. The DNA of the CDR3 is TGTGCCACATTACGCCCGGGCGGGAGGGACATTCAGTACTTC. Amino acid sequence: CATLRPGGRDIQYF. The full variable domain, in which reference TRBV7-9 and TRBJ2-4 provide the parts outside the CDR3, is DTGVSQNPRHKITKRGQNVTFRCDPISEHNRLYWYRQTLGQGPEFLTYFQNEAQLEKSRLLSDRFSAERPKGSFSTLEIQRTEQGDSAMYLCATLRPGGRDIQYFGAGTRLSVL.

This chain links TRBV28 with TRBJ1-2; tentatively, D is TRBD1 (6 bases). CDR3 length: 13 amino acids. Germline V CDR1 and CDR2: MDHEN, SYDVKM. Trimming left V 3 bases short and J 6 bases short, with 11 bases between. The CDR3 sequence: CASSLEGENGYTF. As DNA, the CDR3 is TGTGCCAGCAGTTTGGAGGGGGAGAATGGCTACACCTTC.

The CDR3 loop reads CASSSLGPYEQYF. CDR3 sequence (DNA): TGTGCCAGCAGTTCCCTGGGACCCTACGAGCAGTACTTC. V gene TRBV27 combines with J gene TRBJ2-7; D possibly matches TRBD1 or TRBD2 (5 bases each). Germline CDR1 and CDR2: MNHEY and SMNVEV (reference sequence). The CDR3 has 13 amino acids. With 4 bases removed from V and 2 bases from J, the gap between germline ends came to 9 bases.

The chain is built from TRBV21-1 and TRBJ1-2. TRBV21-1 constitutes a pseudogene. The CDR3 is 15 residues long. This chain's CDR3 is CASSKGGGRNYGYTF. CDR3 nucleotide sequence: TGTGCCAGCAGCAAAGGGGGGGGCAGGAACTATGGCTACACCTTC.

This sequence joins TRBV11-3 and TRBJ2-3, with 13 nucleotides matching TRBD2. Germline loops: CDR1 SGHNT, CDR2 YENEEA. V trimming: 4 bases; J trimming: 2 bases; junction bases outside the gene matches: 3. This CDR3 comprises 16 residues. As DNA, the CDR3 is TGTGCCAGCAGCTCCGGGACTAGCGGGACCACAGATACGCAGTATTTT. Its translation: CASSSGTSGTTDTQYF.

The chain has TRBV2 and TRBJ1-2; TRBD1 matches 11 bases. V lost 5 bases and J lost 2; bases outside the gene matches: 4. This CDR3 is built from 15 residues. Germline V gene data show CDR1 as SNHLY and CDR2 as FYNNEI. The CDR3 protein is CASSLGTGGNYGYTF. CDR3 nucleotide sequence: TGTGCCAGCAGTCTCGGGACAGGGGGGAACTATGGCTACACCTTC.

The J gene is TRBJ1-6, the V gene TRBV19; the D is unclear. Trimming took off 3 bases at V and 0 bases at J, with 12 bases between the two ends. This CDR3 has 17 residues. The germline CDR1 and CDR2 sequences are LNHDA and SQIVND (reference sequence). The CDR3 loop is CASSMRGPSSYNSPLHF. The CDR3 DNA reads TGTGCCAGTAGTATGAGAGGCCCCAGCTCCTATAATTCACCCCTCCACTTT.